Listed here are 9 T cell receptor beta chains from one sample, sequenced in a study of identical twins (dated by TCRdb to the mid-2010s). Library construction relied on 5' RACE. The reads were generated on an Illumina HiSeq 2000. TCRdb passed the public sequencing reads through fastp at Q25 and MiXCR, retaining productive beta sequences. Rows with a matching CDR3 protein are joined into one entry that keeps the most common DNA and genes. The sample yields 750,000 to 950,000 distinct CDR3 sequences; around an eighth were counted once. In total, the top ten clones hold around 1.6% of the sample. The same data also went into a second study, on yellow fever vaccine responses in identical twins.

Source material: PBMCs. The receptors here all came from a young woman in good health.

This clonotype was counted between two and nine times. CDR3 amino acids: CAASDGGRGNEQFF. Here the CDR3 DNA reads TGTGCCGCCAGTGACGGGGGCCGAGGGAATGAGCAGTTCTTC. This chain uses TRBV3-1 with TRBJ2-1; D is tentatively TRBD1 or TRBD2 (6 bases each). The V gene's germline CDR1 is LGHDT and CDR2 YNNKEL (reference sequence). The CDR3 runs to 14 residues. With 11 bases removed from V and 7 bases from J, the gap between germline ends came to 21 bases.

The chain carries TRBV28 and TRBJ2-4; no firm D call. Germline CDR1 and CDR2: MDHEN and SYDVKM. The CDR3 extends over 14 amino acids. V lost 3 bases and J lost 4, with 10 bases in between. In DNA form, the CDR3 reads TGTGCCAGCAGTTTTTGGGCCGGAAAAAACATTCAGTACTTC. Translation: CASSFWAGKNIQYF.

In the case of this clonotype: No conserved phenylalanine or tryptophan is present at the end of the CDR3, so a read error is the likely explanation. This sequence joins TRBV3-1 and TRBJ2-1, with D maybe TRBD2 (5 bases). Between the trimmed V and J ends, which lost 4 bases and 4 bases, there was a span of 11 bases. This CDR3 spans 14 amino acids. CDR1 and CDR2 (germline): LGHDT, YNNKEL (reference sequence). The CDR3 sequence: CASSPLTRYNEQFS. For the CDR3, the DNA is TGTGCCAGCAGCCCCCTAACTAGGTACAATGAGCAGTTCTCC.

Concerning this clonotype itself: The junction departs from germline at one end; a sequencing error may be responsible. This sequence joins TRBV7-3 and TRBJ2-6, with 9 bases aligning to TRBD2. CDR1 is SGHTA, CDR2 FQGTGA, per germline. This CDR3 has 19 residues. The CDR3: CASSLVAGVINSGANVLTF. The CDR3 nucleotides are TGTGCCAGCAGCTTAGTAGCGGGAGTTATTAACTCTGGGGCCAACGTCCTGACCTTC.

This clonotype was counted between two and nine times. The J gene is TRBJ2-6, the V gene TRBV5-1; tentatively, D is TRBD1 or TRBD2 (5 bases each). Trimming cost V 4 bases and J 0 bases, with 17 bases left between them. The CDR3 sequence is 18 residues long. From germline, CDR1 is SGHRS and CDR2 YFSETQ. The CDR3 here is CASSRTTGLGSGANVLTF. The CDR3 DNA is TGCGCCAGCAGCAGAACCACAGGACTTGGCTCTGGGGCCAACGTCCTGACTTTC.

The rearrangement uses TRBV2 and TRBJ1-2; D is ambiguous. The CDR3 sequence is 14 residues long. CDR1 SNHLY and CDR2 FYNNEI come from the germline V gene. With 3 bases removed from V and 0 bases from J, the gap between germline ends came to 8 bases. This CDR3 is CASSDVSTNYGYTF. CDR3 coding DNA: TGTGCCAGCAGTGATGTTAGTACTAACTATGGCTACACCTTC.

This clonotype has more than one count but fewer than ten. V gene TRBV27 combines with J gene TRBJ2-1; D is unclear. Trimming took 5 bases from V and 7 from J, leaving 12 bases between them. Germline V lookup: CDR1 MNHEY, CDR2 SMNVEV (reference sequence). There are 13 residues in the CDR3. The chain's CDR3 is CASSTITLNEQFF. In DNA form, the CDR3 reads TGTGCCAGCAGTACCATAACCTTGAATGAGCAGTTCTTC.

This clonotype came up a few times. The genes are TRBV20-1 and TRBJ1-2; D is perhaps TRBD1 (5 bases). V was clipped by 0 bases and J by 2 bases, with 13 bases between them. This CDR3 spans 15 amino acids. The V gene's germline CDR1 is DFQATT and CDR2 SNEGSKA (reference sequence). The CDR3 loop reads CSARDAGGNNYGYTF. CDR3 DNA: TGCAGTGCTAGAGATGCCGGGGGAAACAACTATGGCTACACCTTC.

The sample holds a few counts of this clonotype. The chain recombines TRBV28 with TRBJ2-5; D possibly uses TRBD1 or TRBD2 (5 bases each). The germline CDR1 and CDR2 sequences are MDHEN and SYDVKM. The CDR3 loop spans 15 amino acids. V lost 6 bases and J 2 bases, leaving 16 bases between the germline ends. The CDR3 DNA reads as TGTGCCAGCAGCTATCTGGGGGTCACTCAAGAGACCCAGTACTTC. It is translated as CASSYLGVTQETQYF.